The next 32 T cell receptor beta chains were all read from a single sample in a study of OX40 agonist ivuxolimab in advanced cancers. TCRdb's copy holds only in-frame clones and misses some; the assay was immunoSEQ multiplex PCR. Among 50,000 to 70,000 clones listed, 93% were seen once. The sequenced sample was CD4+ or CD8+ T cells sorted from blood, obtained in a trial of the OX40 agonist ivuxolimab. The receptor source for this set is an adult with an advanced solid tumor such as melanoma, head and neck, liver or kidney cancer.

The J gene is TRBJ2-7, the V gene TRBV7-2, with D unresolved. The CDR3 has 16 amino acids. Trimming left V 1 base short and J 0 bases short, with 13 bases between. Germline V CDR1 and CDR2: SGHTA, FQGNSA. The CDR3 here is CASSLDPRSLSYEQYF. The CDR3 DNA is TGTGCCAGCAGCTTAGATCCACGGTCCCTCTCCTACGAGCAGTACTTC.

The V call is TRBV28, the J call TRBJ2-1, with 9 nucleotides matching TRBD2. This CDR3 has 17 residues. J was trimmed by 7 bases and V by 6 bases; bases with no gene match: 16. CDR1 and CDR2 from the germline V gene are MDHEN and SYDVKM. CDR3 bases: TGTGCCAGCAGGGAGACTAGCGGCTACCCTGTCCGTAATGAGCAGTTCTTC. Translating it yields CASRETSGYPVRNEQFF.

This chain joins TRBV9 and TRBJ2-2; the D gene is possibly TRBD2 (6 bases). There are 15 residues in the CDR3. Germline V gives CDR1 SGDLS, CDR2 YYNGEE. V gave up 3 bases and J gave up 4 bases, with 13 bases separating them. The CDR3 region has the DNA TGTGCCAGCAGCGGACACGCCGGGAGCACCGGGGAGCTGTTTTTT. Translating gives CASSGHAGSTGELFF. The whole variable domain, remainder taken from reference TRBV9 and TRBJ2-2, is DSGVTQTPKHLITATGQRVTLRCSPRSGDLSVYWYQQSLDQGLQFLIQYYNGEERAKGNILERFSAQQFPDLHSELNLSSLELGDSALYFCASSGHAGSTGELFFGEGSRLTVL.

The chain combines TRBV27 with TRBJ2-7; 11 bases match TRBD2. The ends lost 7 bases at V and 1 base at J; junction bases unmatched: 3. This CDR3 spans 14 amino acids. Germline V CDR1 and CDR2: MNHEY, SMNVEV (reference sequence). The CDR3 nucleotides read TGTGCCAGCAAAATAGCGGGAGGGTCCTACGAGCAGTACTTC. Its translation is CASKIAGGSYEQYF.

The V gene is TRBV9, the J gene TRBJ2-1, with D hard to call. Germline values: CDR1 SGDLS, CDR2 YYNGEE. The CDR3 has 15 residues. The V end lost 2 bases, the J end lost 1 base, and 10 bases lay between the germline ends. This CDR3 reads CASSVYAASYNEQFF. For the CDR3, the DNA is TGTGCCAGCAGCGTGTACGCTGCTTCCTACAATGAGCAGTTCTTC.

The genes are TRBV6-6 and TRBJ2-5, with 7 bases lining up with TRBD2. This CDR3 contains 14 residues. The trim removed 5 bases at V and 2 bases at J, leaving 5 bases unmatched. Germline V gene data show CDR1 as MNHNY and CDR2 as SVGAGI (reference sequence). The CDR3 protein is CASSPLAEQETQYF. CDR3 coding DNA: TGTGCCAGCAGTCCCCTAGCGGAGCAAGAGACCCAGTACTTC.

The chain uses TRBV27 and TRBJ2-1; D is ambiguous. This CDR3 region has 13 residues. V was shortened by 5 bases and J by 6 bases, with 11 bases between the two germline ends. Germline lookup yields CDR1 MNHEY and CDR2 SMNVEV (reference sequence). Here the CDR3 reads CASSGQNRNEQFF. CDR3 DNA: TGTGCCAGCAGTGGGCAGAACCGCAATGAGCAGTTCTTC.

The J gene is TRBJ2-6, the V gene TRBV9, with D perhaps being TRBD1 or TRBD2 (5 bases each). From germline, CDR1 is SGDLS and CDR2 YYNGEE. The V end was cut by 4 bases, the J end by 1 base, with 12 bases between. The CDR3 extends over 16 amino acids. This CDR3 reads CASSRSGPSGANVLTF. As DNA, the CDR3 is TGTGCCAGCAGCCGCTCGGGGCCATCTGGGGCCAACGTCCTGACTTTC.

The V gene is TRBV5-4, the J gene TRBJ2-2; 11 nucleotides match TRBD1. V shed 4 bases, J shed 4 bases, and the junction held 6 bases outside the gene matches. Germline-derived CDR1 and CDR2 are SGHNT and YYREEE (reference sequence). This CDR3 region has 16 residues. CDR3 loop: CASSRGQGEITGELFF. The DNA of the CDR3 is TGTGCCAGCAGCCGGGGACAGGGGGAGATCACCGGGGAGCTGTTTTTT.

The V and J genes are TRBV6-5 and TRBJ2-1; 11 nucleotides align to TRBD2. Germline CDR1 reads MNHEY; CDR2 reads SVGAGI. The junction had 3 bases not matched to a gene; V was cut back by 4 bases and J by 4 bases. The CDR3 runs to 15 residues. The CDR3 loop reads CASSSGLAGYNEQFF. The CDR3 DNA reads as TGTGCCAGCAGTTCAGGACTAGCGGGTTACAATGAGCAGTTCTTC.

Written as DNA, the CDR3 is TGCAGCGCCTTTGGGGGGACAGTCATAAATAACTATGGCTACACCTTC. It yields the protein CSAFGGTVINNYGYTF. V and J are TRBV29-1 and TRBJ1-2, with TRBD1 identical over 7 bases. V lost 7 bases and J lost 1; bases outside the gene matches: 15. The CDR3 runs 16 residues. Germline V CDR1 and CDR2: SQVTM, ANQGSEA.

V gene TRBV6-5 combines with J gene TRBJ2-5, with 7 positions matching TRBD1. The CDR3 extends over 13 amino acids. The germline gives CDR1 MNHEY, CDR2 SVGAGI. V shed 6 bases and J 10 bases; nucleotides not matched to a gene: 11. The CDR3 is CASRQGSTLDQYF. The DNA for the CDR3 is TGTGCCAGCAGACAGGGGTCCACTCTGGACCAGTACTTC.

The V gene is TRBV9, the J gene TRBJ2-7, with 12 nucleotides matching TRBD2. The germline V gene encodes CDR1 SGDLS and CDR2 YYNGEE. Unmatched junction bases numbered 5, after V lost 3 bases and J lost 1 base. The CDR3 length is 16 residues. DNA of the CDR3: TGTGCCAGCAGCGAATCCGGGACTAGCGGGTCCTACGAGCAGTACTTC. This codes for CASSESGTSGSYEQYF.

The chain's CDR3 is CASSLILGSSYNEQFF. The CDR3 nucleotides are TGTGCCAGCAGCTTAATTCTAGGTAGCTCCTACAATGAGCAGTTCTTC. V usage is TRBV27 and J usage is TRBJ2-1; D is ambiguous. Germline CDR1 and CDR2: MNHEY and SMNVEV (reference sequence). The ends were cut back, 6 bases at V and 0 bases at J, with 15 bases in the middle. The CDR3 loop spans 16 amino acids.

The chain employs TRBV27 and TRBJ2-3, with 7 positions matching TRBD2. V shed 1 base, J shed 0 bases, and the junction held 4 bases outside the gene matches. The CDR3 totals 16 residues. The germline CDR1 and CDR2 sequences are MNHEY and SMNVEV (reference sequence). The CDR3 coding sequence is TGTGCCAGCAGTTTATTTCCTAGCGGAAGCACAGATACGCAGTATTTT. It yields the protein CASSLFPSGSTDTQYF.

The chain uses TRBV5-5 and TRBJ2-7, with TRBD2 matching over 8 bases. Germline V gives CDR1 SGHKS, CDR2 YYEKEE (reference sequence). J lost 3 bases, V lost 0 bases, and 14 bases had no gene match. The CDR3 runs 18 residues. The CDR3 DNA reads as TGTGCCAGCAGCTTGGTGGGCAGTAGCGGGGATCCCTACTACGAGCAGTACTTC. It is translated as CASSLVGSSGDPYYEQYF.

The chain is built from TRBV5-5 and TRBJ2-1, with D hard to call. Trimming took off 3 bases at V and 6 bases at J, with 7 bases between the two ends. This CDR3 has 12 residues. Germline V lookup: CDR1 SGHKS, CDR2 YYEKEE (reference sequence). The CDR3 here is CASSYRPNEQFF. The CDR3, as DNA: TGTGCCAGCAGCTATCGGCCCAATGAGCAGTTCTTC.

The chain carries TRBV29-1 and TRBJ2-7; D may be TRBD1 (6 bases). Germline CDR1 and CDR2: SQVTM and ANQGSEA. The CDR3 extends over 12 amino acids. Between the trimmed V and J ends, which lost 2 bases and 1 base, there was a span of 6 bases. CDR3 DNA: TGCAGCGTTGAAACAGGGTCCTACGAGCAGTACTTC. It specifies CSVETGSYEQYF.

The CDR3 region has the DNA TGTGCCACCGAAGGGTCTCTTTGGAACACTGAAGCTTTCTTT. Amino acids: CATEGSLWNTEAFF. J is TRBJ1-1 and V is TRBV7-6; D gene ambiguous. CDR1 SGHVS and CDR2 FNYEAQ come from the germline V gene. Trimming left V 10 bases short and J 1 base short, with 16 bases between. The length of the CDR3 is 14 residues.

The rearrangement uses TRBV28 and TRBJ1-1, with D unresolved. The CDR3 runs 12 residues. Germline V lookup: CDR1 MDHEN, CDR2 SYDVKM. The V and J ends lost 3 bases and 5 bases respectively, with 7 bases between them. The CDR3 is CASSFLRTEAFF. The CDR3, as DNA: TGTGCCAGCAGTTTTTTACGGACTGAAGCTTTCTTT. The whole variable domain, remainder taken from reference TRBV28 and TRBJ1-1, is DVKVTQSSRYLVKRTGEKVFLECVQDMDHENMFWYRQDPGLGLRLIYFSYDVKMKEKGDIPEGYSVSREKKERFSLILESASTNQTSMYLCASSFLRTEAFFGQGTRLTVV.

CDR3 loop: CASSQGGVGGELFF. The CDR3 nucleotides read TGCGCCAGCAGCCAAGGGGGCGTGGGCGGGGAGCTGTTTTTT. J is TRBJ2-2 and V is TRBV4-3; possibly TRBD1 for D (5 bases). Germline assignment: CDR1 LGHNA and CDR2 YSLEER. The CDR3 totals 14 residues. Trimming removed 1 base at V and 7 bases at J, with 10 bases between.

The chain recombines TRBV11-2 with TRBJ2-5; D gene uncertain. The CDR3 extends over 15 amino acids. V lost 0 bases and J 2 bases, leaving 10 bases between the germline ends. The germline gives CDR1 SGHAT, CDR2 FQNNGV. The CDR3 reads CASSLERTRQETQYF. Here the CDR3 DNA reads TGTGCCAGCAGCTTAGAGCGGACCAGACAAGAGACCCAGTACTTC.

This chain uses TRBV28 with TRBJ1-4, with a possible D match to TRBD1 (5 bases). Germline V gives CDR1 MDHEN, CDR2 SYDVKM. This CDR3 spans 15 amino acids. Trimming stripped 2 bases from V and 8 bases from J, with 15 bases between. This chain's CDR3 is CASSLGSGVEEKLFF. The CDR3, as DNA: TGTGCCAGCAGTTTAGGGTCGGGGGTAGAGGAAAAACTGTTTTTT. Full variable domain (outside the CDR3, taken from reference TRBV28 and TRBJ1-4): DVKVTQSSRYLVKRTGEKVFLECVQDMDHENMFWYRQDPGLGLRLIYFSYDVKMKEKGDIPEGYSVSREKKERFSLILESASTNQTSMYLCASSLGSGVEEKLFFGSGTQLSVL.

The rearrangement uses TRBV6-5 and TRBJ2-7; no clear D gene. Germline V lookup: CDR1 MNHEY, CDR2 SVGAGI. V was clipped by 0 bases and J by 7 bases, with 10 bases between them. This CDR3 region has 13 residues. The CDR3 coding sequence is TGTGCCAGCAGTTACTCGAACGTCAGAGAGCAGTACTTC. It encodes CASSYSNVREQYF.

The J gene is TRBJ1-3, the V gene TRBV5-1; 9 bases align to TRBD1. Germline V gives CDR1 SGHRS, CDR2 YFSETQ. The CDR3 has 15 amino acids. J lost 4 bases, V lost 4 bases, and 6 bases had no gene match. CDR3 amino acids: CASSPQTGGGNTIYF. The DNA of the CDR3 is TGCGCCAGCAGCCCGCAAACAGGGGGCGGAAACACCATATATTTT.

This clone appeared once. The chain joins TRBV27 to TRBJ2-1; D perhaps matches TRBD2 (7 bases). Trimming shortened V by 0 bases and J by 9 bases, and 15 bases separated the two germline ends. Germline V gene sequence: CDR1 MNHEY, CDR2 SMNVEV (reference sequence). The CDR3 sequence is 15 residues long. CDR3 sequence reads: CASSLSLGGRSEQFF. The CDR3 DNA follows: TGTGCCAGCAGTTTATCTTTGGGGGGGCGGAGTGAGCAGTTCTTC.

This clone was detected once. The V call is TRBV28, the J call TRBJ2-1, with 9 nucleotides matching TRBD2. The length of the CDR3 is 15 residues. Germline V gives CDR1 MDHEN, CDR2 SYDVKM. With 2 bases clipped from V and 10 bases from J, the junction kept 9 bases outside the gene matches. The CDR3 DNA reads TGTGCCAGCAGTTTACCCGGACTAGCGTGGATGGAGCAGTTCTTC. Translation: CASSLPGLAWMEQFF.

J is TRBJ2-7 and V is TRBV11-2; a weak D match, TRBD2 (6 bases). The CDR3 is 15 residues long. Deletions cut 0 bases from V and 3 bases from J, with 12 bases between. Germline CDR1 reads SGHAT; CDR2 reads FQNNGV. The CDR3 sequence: CASSLDHGGNYEQYF. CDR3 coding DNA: TGTGCCAGCAGCTTAGATCATGGGGGGAACTACGAGCAGTACTTC.

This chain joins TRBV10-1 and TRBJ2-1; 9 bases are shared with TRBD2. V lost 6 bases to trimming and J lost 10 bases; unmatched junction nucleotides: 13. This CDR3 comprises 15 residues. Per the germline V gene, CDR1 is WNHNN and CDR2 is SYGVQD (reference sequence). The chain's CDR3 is CASSDQTIAGVEQFF. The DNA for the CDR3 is TGCGCCAGCAGCGACCAAACGATAGCGGGAGTGGAGCAGTTCTTC.

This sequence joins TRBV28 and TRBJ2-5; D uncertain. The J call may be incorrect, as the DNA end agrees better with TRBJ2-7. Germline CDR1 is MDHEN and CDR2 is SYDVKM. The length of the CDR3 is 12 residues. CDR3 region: CASSPTDYEQYF. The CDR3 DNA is TGTGCCAGCAGTCCTACGGACTACGAGCAGTACTTC.

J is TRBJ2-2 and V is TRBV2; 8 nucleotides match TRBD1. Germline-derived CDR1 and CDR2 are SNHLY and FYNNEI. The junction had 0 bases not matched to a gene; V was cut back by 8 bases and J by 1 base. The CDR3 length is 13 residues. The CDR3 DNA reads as TGTGCCAGCGGGACAGGGAACACCGGGGAGCTGTTTTTT. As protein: CASGTGNTGELFF.

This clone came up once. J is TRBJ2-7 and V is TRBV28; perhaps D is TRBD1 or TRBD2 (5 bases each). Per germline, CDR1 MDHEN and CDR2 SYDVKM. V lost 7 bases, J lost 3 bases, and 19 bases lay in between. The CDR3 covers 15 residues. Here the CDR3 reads CASIPLSPGSYEQYF. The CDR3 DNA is TGTGCCAGCATCCCACTAAGTCCAGGGAGCTACGAGCAGTACTTC.